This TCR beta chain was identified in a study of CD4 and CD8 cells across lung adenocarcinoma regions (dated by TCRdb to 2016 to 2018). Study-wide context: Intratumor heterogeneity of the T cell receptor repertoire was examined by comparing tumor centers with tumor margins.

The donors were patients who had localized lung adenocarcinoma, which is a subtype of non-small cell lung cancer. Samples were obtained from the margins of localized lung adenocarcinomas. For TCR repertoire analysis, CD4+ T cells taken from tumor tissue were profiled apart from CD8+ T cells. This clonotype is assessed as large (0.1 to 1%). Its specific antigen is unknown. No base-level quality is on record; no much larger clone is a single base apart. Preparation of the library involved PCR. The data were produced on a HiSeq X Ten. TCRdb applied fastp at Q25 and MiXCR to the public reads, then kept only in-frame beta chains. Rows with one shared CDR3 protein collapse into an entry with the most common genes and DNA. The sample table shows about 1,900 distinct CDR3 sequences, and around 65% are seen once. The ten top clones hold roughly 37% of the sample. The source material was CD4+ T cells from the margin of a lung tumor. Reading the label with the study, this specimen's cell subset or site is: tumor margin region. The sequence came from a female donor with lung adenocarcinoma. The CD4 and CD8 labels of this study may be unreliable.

In nucleotides, the sequence is TGTGCCAGCAGCCTCACGGGGCGGGCCACAACCAATGAGCAGTTCTTC. The translation is CASSLTGRATTNEQFF. The receptor chain draws on TRBV27 and TRBJ2-1; the D gene is possibly TRBD1 or TRBD2, each agreeing over 5 bases. The germline V gene encodes CDR1 MNHEY and CDR2 SMNVEV (reference sequence). Spanning cysteine to phenylalanine, the CDR3 consists of 16 amino acids. The entry retains the CDR3 DNA only, 48 bases that are in frame from base 1. V is clipped by 6 bases and J by 6 bases, and the sequence between their germline boundaries is 21 bases long.